This entry is about one T cell receptor beta chain. The antigen remains undetermined. The data originate from a study of radiotherapy plus CTLA-4 blockade in lung cancer. Whole-study context: Objective responses arose in 18% of patients, and about 32% experienced disease control. Study-wide points: Researchers report tumor-derived TCR clones expanding in blood after radiotherapy plus ipilimumab. Among reported predictors of response, early blood T cell clone dynamics with interferon-beta performed best.

The repertoire was sequenced with immunoSEQ multiplex PCR; TCRdb's copy has only in-frame clones and lacks some. The sample shows 25,000 to 35,000 clones, roughly four fifths of them seen only once. Germline assignment: CDR1 SGDLS and CDR2 YYNGEE. The V end was cut by 0 bases, the J end by 5 bases, with 11 bases between. This CDR3 comprises 14 residues. This specimen was peripheral blood, taken from a patient treated with radiotherapy plus ipilimumab. The source is a human donor with non-small cell lung cancer that progressed on radiotherapy plus ipilimumab. The chain employs TRBV9 and TRBJ1-1; no firm D call. The CDR3 is CASSVAPVGTEAFF. CDR3 sequence (DNA): TGTGCCAGCAGCGTAGCCCCCGTCGGGACTGAAGCTTTCTTT. Filled out from reference TRBV9 and TRBJ1-1, the complete variable domain reads DSGVTQTPKHLITATGQRVTLRCSPRSGDLSVYWYQQSLDQGLQFLIQYYNGEERAKGNILERFSAQQFPDLHSELNLSSLELGDSALYFCASSVAPVGTEAFFGQGTRLTVV.